This TCR beta chain was sequenced during a study of blood T cell repertoires in COVID-19. The germline V and J ends were trimmed by 7 bases and 5 bases, with 12 bases remaining between them. The germline V gene has CDR1 MNHEY and CDR2 SVGAGI. The CDR3 runs 13 residues. TCRdb keeps only in-frame clones here, not all; method: immunoSEQ multiplex PCR. The profile covers roughly 110,000 clones, with over 80% appearing a single time and around 1.2% taken by the ten largest. The clonotype was recovered from a woman aged 25-40 years with acute or convalescent COVID-19. Sequencing was done on a sample of peripheral blood. The rearrangement links TRBV6-5 to TRBJ2-1, with D unresolved. The CDR3, as DNA: TGTGCCAGCACCATAAACTATCACAATGAGCAGTTCTTC. Amino acid sequence: CASTINYHNEQFF.